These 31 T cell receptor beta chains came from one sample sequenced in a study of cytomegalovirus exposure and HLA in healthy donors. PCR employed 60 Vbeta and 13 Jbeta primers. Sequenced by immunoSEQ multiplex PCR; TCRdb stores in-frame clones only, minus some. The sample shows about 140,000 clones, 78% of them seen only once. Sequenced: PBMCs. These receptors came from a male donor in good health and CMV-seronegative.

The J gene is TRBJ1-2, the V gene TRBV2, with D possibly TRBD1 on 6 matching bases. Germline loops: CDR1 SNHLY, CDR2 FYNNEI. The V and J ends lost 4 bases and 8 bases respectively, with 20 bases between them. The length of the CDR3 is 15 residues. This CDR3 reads CASSVRGEDLVGYTF. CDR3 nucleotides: TGTGCCAGCAGTGTCAGGGGCGAGGATCTAGTGGGCTACACCTTC. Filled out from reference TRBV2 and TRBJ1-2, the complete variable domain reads EPEVTQTPSHQVTQMGQEVILRCVPISNHLYFYWYRQILGQKVEFLVSFYNNEISEKSEIFDDQFSVERPDGSNFTLKIRSTKLEDSAMYFCASSVRGEDLVGYTFGSGTRLTVV.

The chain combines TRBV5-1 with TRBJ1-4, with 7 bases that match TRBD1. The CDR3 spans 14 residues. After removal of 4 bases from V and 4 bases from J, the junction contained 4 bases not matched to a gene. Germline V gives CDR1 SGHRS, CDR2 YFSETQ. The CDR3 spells CASSIQGDNEKLFF. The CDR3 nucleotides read TGCGCCAGCAGCATCCAGGGGGATAATGAAAAACTGTTTTTT.

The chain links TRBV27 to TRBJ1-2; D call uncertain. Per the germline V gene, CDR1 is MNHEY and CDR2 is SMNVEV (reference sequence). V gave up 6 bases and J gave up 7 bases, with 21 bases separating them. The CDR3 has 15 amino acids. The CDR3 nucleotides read TGTGCCAGCAGCCCCATTATCGGTGCGGCGGGTGGCTACACCTTC. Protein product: CASSPIIGAAGGYTF.

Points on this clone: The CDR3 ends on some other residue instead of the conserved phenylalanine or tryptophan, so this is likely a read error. CDR3 sequence: CASTLGQLNYGYTL. The CDR3 nucleotides are TGCGCCAGCACCCTAGGACAGTTAAACTATGGCTACACCCTC. The J gene is TRBJ1-2, the V gene TRBV5-1, with D tentatively TRBD1 (6 bases). CDR1 SGHRS and CDR2 YFSETQ come from the germline V gene. V was clipped by 6 bases and J by 2 bases, with 14 bases between them. The CDR3 is made up of 14 amino acids.

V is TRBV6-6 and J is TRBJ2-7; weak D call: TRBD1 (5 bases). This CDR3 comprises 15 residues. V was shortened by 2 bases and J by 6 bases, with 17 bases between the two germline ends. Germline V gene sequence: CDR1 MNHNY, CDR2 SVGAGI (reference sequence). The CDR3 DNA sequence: TGTGCCAGCAGTTACCCCGTAGGGGCTCTGGGCGAGCAGTACTTC. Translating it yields CASSYPVGALGEQYF.

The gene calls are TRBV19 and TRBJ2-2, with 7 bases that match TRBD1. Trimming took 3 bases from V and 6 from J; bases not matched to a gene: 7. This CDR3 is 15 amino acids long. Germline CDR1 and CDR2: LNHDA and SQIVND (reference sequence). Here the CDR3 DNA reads TGTGCCAGTAGTATGGCCAGGGGGATGGCCGGGGAGCTGTTTTTT. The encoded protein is CASSMARGMAGELFF.

CDR3 coding DNA: TGCGCCAGCAGCCTGCTAACAGGGGGCACTGAAGCTTTCTTT. Protein: CASSLLTGGTEAFF. The gene calls are TRBV4-3 and TRBJ1-1, with 8 bases that match TRBD1. CDR3 length equals 14 residues. The J segment lost 4 bases and the V segment lost 4 bases, leaving 5 bases of the junction unmatched. Per germline, CDR1 LGHNA and CDR2 YSLEER.

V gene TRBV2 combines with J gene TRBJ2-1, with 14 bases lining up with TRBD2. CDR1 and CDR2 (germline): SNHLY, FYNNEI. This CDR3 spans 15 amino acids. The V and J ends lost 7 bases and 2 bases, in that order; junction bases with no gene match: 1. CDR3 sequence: CASKTSGGAYNEQFF. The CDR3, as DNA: TGTGCCAGCAAGACTAGCGGGGGGGCCTACAATGAGCAGTTCTTC. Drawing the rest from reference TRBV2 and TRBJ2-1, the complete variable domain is EPEVTQTPSHQVTQMGQEVILRCVPISNHLYFYWYRQILGQKVEFLVSFYNNEISEKSEIFDDQFSVERPDGSNFTLKIRSTKLEDSAMYFCASKTSGGAYNEQFFGPGTRLTVL.

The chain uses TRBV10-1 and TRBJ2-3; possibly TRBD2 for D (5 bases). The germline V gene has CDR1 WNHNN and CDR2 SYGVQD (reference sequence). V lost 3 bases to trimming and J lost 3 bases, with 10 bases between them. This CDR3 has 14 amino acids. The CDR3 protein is CASSERGPTDTQYF. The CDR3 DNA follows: TGCGCCAGCAGTGAACGGGGTCCAACAGATACGCAGTATTTT.

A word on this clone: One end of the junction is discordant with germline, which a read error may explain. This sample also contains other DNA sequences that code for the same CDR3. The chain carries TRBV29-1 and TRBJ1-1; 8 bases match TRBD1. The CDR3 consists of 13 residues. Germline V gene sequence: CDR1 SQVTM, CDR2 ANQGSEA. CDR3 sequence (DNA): TGCAGCGTTGTCGGACAGGGCAACACCGAAGCTTTCTTT. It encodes CSVVGQGNTEAFF.

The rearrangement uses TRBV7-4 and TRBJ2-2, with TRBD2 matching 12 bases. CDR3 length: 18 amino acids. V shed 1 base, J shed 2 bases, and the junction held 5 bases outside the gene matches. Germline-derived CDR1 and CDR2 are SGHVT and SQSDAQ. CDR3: CASSLVTSGGTNTGELFF. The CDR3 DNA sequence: TGTGCCAGCAGCTTAGTGACTAGCGGGGGCACCAACACCGGGGAGCTGTTTTTT.

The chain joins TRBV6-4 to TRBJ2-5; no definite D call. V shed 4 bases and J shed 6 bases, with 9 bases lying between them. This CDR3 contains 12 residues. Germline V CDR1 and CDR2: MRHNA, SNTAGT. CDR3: CASSGALKTQYF. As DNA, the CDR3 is TGTGCCAGCAGTGGAGCGTTAAAGACCCAGTACTTC.

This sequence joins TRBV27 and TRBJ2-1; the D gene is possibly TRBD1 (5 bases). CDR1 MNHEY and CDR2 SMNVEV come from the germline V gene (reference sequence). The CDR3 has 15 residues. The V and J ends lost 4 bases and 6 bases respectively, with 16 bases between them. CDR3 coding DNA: TGTGCCAGCAGTTCCGACCCCCGTAGGGGCAATGAGCAGTTCTTC. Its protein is CASSSDPRRGNEQFF.

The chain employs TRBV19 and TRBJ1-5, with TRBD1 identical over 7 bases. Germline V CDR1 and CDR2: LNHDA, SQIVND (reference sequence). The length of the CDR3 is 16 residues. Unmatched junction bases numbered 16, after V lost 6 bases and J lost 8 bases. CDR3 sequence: CASSRTTGPPIEPQHF. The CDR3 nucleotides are TGTGCCAGTAGCCGCACGACAGGGCCCCCAATCGAGCCCCAGCATTTT.

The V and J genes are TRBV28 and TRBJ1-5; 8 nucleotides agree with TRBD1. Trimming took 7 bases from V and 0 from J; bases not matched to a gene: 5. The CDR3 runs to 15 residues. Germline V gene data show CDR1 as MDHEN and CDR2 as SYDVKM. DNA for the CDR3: TGTGCCAGCACCCCAGGGGGCCGTAGCAATCAGCCCCAGCATTTT. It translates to CASTPGGRSNQPQHF. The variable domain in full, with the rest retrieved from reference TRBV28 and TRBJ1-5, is DVKVTQSSRYLVKRTGEKVFLECVQDMDHENMFWYRQDPGLGLRLIYFSYDVKMKEKGDIPEGYSVSREKKERFSLILESASTNQTSMYLCASTPGGRSNQPQHFGDGTRLSIL.

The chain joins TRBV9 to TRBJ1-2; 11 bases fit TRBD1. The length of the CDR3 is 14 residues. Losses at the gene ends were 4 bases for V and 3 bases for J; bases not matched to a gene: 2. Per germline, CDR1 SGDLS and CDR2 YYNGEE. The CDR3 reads CASSPGQGDYGYTF. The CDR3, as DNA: TGTGCCAGCAGCCCGGGACAGGGGGACTATGGCTACACCTTC.

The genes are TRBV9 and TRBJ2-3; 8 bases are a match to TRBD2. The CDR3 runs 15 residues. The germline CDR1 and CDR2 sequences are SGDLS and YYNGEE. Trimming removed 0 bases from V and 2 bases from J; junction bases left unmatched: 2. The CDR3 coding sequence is TGTGCCAGCAGCGTAGATAGCGGGGACACAGATACGCAGTATTTT. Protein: CASSVDSGDTDTQYF.

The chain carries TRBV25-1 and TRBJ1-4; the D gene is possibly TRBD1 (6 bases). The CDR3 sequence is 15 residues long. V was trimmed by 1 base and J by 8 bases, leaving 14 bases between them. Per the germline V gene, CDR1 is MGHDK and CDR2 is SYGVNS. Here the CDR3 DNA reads TGTGCCAGCAGTGAATGGCGGGGGGCGACGGAAAAACTGTTTTTT. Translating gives CASSEWRGATEKLFF.

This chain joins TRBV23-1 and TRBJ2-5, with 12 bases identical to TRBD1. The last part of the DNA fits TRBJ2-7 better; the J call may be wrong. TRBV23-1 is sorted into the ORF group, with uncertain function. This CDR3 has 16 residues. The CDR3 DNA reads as TGCGCCAGCCCCCCAGTGTGGGACAGGGGGCACTACGAGCAGTACTTC. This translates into CASPPVWDRGHYEQYF.

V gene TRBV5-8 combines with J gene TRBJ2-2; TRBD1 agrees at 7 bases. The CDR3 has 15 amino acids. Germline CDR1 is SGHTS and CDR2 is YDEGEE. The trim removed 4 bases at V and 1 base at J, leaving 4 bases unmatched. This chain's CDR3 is CASSEGQLNTGELFF. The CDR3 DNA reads TGTGCCAGCAGCGAGGGACAGCTGAACACCGGGGAGCTGTTTTTT.

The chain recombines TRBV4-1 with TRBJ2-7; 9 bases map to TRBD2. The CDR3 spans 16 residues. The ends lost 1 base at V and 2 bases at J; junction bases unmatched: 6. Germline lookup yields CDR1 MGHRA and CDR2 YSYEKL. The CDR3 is CASSQVVTSGTYEQYF. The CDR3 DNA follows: TGCGCCAGCAGCCAAGTTGTGACTAGCGGCACCTACGAGCAGTACTTC.

The CDR3 spells CASSSGLAGLDEQFF. The CDR3 DNA is TGTGCCAGCAGCTCCGGACTAGCGGGCCTGGATGAGCAGTTCTTC. The V gene is TRBV7-3, the J gene TRBJ2-1; 11 bases line up with TRBD2. The CDR3 length is 15 residues. J was trimmed by 8 bases and V by 4 bases; bases with no gene match: 7. Germline V gene data show CDR1 as SGHTA and CDR2 as FQGTGA.

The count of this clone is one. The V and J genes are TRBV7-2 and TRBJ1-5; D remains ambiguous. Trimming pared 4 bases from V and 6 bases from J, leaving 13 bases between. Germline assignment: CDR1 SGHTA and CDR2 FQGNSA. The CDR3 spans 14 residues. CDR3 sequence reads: CASSYDIRGQPQHF. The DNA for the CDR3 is TGTGCCAGCAGCTACGACATACGGGGTCAGCCCCAGCATTTT.

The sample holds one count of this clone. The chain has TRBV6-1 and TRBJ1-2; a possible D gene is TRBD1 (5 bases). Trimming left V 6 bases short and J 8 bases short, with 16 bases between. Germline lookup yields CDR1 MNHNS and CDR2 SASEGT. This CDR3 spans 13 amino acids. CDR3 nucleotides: TGTGCCAGCAGGCCAGACAGCAAAGGAGGCTACACCTTC. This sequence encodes CASRPDSKGGYTF.

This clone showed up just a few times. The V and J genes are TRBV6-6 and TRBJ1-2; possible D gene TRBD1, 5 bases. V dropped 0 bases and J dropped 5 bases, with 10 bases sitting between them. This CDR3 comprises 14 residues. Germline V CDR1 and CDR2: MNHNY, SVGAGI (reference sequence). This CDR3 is CASSYSSAGYGYTF. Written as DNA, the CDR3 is TGTGCCAGCAGTTACTCGAGCGCAGGGTATGGCTACACCTTC.

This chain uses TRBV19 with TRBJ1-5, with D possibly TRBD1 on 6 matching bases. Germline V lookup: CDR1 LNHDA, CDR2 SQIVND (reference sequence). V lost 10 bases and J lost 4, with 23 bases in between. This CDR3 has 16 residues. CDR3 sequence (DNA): TGTGCCACCACCCCCCGAGGGGGAGTCGGTAATCAGCCCCAGCATTTT. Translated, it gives CATTPRGGVGNQPQHF. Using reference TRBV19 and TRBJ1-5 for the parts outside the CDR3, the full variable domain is DGGITQSPKYLFRKEGQNVTLSCEQNLNHDAMYWYRQDPGQGLRLIYYSQIVNDFQKGDIAEGYSVSREKKESFPLTVTSAQKNPTAFYLCATTPRGGVGNQPQHFGDGTRLSIL.

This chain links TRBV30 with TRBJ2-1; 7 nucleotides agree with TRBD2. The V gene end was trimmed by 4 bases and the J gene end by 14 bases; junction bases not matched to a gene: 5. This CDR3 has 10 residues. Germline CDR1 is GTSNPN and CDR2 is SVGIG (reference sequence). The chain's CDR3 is CAWNWGREFF. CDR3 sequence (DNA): TGTGCCTGGAATTGGGGGAGGGAGTTCTTC. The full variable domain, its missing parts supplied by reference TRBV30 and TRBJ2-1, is SQTIHQWPATLVQPVGSPLSLECTVEGTSNPNLYWYRQAAGRGLQLLFYSVGIGQISSEVPQNLSASRPQDRQFILSSKKLLLSDSGFYLCAWNWGREFFGPGTRLTVL.

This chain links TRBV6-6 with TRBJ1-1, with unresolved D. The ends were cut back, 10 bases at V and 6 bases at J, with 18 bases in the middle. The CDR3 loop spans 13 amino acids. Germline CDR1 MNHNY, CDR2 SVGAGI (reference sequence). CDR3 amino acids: CAIKTEPRPEAFF. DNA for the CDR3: TGTGCCATCAAGACGGAGCCTAGGCCTGAAGCTTTCTTT.

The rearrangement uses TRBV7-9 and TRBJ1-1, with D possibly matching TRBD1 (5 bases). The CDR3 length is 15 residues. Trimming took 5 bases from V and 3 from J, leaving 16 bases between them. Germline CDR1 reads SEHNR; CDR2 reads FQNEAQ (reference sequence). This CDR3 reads CASSPRGRRDTEAFF. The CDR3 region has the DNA TGTGCCAGCAGCCCTCGGGGGAGGCGGGACACTGAAGCTTTCTTT.

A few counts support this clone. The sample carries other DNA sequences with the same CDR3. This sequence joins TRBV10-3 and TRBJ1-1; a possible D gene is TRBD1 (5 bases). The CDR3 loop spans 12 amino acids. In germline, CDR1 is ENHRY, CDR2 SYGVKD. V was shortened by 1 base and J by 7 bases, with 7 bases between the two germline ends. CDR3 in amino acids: CAISELQGEAFF. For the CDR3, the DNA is TGTGCCATCAGTGAGTTGCAGGGTGAAGCTTTCTTT.

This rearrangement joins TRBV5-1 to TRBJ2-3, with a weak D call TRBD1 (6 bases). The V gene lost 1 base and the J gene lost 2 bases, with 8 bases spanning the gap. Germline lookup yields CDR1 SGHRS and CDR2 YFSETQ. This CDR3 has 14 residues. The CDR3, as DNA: TGCGCCAGCAGCTTGAACAGGGCCACAGATACGCAGTATTTT. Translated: CASSLNRATDTQYF.